This TCR beta chain emerged from a study of early T cells in non-severe SARS-CoV-2 infection. Whole-study context: Unpaired chains resulted from sequencing bulk RNA of unsorted whole blood.

Study-wide findings and caveats: Anti-spike CD8 responses were favored by VDJdb matching, which missed private and CD4 specificities.

The CDR3 is made up of 15 amino acids. With 1 base removed from V and 2 bases from J, the gap between germline ends came to 11 bases. CDR1 is SGHVS, CDR2 FQNEAQ, per germline. This clonotype was detected a few times. Its antigen is as yet unknown. Individual cDNA molecules carried attached unique molecular identifiers. TCRdb analysed the 5' RACE reads with MiXCR anew, one entry per CDR3 protein. This repertoire shows about 70,000 distinct CDR3 sequences, 14% found once; its top ten account for 3% to 5%. This rearrangement joins TRBV7-8 to TRBJ1-1; no reliable D call. The sample in question was whole blood, obtained at baseline. The receptor comes from an adult who was a healthcare worker with PCR-confirmed SARS-CoV-2 infection or an uninfected control (not recorded which). Here the CDR3 reads CASSLGGYLNTEAFF. Written as DNA, the CDR3 is TGTGCCAGCAGCTTAGGAGGGTACCTAAACACTGAAGCTTTCTTT.